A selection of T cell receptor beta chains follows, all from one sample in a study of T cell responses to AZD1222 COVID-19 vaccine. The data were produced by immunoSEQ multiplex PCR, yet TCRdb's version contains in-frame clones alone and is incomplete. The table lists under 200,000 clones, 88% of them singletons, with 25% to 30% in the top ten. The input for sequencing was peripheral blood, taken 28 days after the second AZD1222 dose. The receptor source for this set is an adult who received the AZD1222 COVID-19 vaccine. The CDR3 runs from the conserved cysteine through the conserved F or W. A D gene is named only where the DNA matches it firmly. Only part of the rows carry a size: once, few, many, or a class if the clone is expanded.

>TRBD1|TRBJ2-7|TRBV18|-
TGTGCCAGCTCACCAGGACAGGGCCGGTATGAGCAGTACTTC
CASSPGQGRYEQYF
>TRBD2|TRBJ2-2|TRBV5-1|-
TGCGCCAGCAGCTTGAGGCTAGCGGGGACCACCGGGGAGCTGTTTTTT
CASSLRLAGTTGELFF
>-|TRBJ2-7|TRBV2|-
TGTGCCAGCAGTCAAAGAAGGACAGTTTCCTACGAGCAGTACTTC
CASSQRRTVSYEQYF
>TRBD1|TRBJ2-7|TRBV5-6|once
TGTGCCAGCAGCTTCGGGACAGGCTCCTACGAGCAGTACTTC
CASSFGTGSYEQYF
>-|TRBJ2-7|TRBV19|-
TGTGCCAGTAGTATACGCGAACAGGCGAGGCAGTACTTC
CASSIREQARQYF
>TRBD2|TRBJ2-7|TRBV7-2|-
TGTGCCAGCAGCCTACGGACTAGCGGGCTGAGCTCCTACGAGCAGTACTTC
CASSLRTSGLSSYEQYF
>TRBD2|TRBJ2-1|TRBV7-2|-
TGTGCCAGCAGCTTAACGCGGACTAGCGGGGAGAGGGAGCAGTTCTTC
CASSLTRTSGEREQFF
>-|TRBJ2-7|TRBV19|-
TGTGCCAGTAGCCCCTCGAGCTGGACCGAGCAGTACTTC
CASSPSSWTEQYF
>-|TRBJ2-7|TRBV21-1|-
TGTGCCAGCAGCATTCCGGGACTAGCGGGATCATACGAGCAGTACTTC
CASSIPGLAGSYEQYF
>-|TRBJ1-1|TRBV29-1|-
TGCAGCGTTGGACAGTCGAACACTGAAGCTTTCTTT
CSVGQSNTEAFF
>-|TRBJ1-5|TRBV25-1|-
TGTGCCAGCAGTGAATCTGGGCCCCAGCATTTT
CASSESGPQHF
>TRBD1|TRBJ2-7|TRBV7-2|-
TGTGCCAGCAGCTTTGTAGGGACAGGGGATTACGAGCAGTACTTC
CASSFVGTGDYEQYF
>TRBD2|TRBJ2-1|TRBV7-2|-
TGTGCCAGCAGCTTAGTAGCGGGAGGGGTTTACAATGAGCAGTTCTTC
CASSLVAGGVYNEQFF
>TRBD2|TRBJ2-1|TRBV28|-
TGTGCCAGCAGTCCCCTAGGACTAGCGGACCTGCGTGGCAATGAGCAGTTCTTC
CASSPLGLADLRGNEQFF
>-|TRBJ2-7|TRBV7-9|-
TGTGCCAGCAGCTCTTCGGGAACCACCCGGGACGAGCAGTACTTC
CASSSSGTTRDEQYF
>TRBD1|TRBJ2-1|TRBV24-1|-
TGTGCCACCAGTGACTACGGACAGGGGGCTTCGTATGAGCAGTTCTTC
CATSDYGQGASYEQFF
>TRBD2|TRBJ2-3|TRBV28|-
TGTGCCAGCATCCCGGGGGTTGTAGCGGGACGCACAGATACGCAGTATTTT
CASIPGVVAGRTDTQYF
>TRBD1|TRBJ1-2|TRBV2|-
TGTGCCAGCAGTGACCGACAGGGGTACGGCTACACCTTC
CASSDRQGYGYTF
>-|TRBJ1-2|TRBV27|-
TGTGCCAGCAGTTTGGGCGCGGGGGGGTATGGCTACACCTTC
CASSLGAGGYGYTF
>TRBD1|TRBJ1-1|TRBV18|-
TGTGCCAGCTCACCGCAAGGACAGGGAGGGACTGAAGCTTTCTTT
CASSPQGQGGTEAFF
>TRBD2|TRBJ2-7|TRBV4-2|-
TGTGCCAGCAGCCCAACGCCGGGACTAGGGCCCGAGCAGTACTTC
CASSPTPGLGPEQYF
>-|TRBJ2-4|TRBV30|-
TGTGCCTGGAGTGAATTAGTCTCTAAAAACATTCAGTACTTC
CAWSELVSKNIQYF
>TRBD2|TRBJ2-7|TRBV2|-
TGTGCCAGCAGGAGGACTAGCCTCTCCTACGAGCAGTACTTC
CASRRTSLSYEQYF
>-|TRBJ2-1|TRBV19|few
TGTGCCAGTAGTATCCAGAGCTCCTACAATGAGCAGTTCTTC
CASSIQSSYNEQFF
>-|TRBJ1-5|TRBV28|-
TGTGCCAGCAGCCTCCTTGGGAGTCAGCCCCAGCATTTT
CASSLLGSQPQHF
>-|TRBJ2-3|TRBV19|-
TGTGCCAGTAGTCGACAGACCACAGATACGCAGTATTTT
CASSRQTTDTQYF
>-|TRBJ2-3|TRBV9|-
TGTGCCAGCAGCTCGACAGATACGCAGTATTTT
CASSSTDTQYF
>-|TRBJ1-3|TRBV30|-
TGTGCCTGGAGTGCGGACACCATATATTTT
CAWSADTIYF
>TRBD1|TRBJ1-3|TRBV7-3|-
TGTGCCAGCAGCTTAACGGGGACAGTACCTGGAAACACCATATATTTT
CASSLTGTVPGNTIYF
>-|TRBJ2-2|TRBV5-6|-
TGTGCCAGCAGCTTGGTAGAGGGGGAGCTGTTTTTT
CASSLVEGELFF
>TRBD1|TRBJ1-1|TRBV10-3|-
TGTGCCGCCGGGAAACAGGGGGCTAGGACTGAAGCTTTCTTT
CAAGKQGARTEAFF
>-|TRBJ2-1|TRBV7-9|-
TGTGCCAGCAGCTTACAGGAGCACTACAATGAGCAGTTCTTC
CASSLQEHYNEQFF
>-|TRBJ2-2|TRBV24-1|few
TGTGCCACCAGTGACCATTACACCGGGGAGCTGTTTTTT
CATSDHYTGELFF
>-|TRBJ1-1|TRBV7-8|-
TGTGCCAGCAGCGGCGCAGGGAGTAATACTGAAGCTTTCTTT
CASSGAGSNTEAFF
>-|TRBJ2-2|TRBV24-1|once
TGTGCCACCTGCCGGCCCCCGAACACCGGGGAGCTGTTTTTT
CATCRPPNTGELFF
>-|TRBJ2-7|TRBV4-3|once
TGCGCCAGCAGCCAAGATATCCCGACAGGCATTGCCTACGAGCAGTACTTC
CASSQDIPTGIAYEQYF
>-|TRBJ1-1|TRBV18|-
TGTGCCAGCTCGGGGACGGCCAGGAACACTGAAGCTTTCTTT
CASSGTARNTEAFF
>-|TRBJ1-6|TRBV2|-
TGTGCCAGCAGTGAAGGGCAAACCTATAATTCACCCCTCCACTTT
CASSEGQTYNSPLHF
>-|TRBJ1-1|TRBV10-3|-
TGTGCCATCAGTGAGCCCCAGGGGTACACTGAAGCTTTCTTT
CAISEPQGYTEAFF
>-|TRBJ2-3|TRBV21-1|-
TGTGCCAGCAGCATCCGCCTCCGTTACGGAGATACGCAGTATTTT
CASSIRLRYGDTQYF
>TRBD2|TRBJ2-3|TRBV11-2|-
TGTGCCAGCAGCTCCCTGGCTAGCGGGGGCACAGATACGCAGTATTTT
CASSSLASGGTDTQYF